The 22 T cell receptor beta chains below were found in one sample sequenced in a study of OX40 agonist ivuxolimab in advanced cancers. This table comes from immunoSEQ multiplex PCR, and its TCRdb copy is limited to in-frame clones, with some not included. Of tens of thousands of clones listed, approximately 90% are singletons. The sequences come from CD4+ or CD8+ T cells sorted from blood, collected in a trial of the OX40 agonist ivuxolimab. These receptors were obtained from an adult with an advanced solid tumor such as melanoma, head and neck, liver or kidney cancer.

This chain joins TRBV10-3 and TRBJ1-1, with TRBD1 matching over 8 bases. Trimming took 4 bases from V and 5 from J; bases not matched to a gene: 3. The CDR3 loop spans 13 amino acids. The germline V gene has CDR1 ENHRY and CDR2 SYGVKD. Written as DNA, the CDR3 is TGTGCCATCAGTGGAGACAGGGGTACTGAAGCTTTCTTT. Protein sequence: CAISGDRGTEAFF.

This chain joins TRBV9 and TRBJ2-7, with TRBD1 matching over 7 bases. In germline, CDR1 is SGDLS, CDR2 YYNGEE. V gave up 4 bases and J gave up 1 base; unmatched junction bases: 8. The length of the CDR3 is 15 residues. CDR3 amino acids: CASSQTGRLSYEQYF. Here the CDR3 DNA reads TGTGCCAGCAGCCAGACAGGGCGGTTGTCCTACGAGCAGTACTTC. Full variable domain (outside the CDR3, taken from reference TRBV9 and TRBJ2-7): DSGVTQTPKHLITATGQRVTLRCSPRSGDLSVYWYQQSLDQGLQFLIQYYNGEERAKGNILERFSAQQFPDLHSELNLSSLELGDSALYFCASSQTGRLSYEQYFGPGTRLTVT.

J is TRBJ2-1 and V is TRBV6-1, with 9 positions matching TRBD1. Germline-derived CDR1 and CDR2 are MNHNS and SASEGT. The CDR3 covers 13 residues. V shed 7 bases and J 7 bases; nucleotides not matched to a gene: 5. The CDR3 spells CASTGQGLNEQFF. The CDR3 nucleotides are TGTGCCAGCACCGGACAGGGGTTGAATGAGCAGTTCTTC.

This chain uses TRBV7-2 with TRBJ2-3; D ambiguous. The CDR3 is made up of 15 amino acids. CDR1 and CDR2 from the germline V gene are SGHTA and FQGNSA. V was clipped by 5 bases and J by 1 base, with 13 bases between them. The CDR3 bases are TGTGCCAGCAGCCCCGAAGGCGCCCGCACAGATACGCAGTATTTT. Protein sequence: CASSPEGARTDTQYF.

J is TRBJ2-3 and V is TRBV7-9; D is possibly TRBD1 (5 bases). This CDR3 is built from 14 residues. V shed 5 bases and J shed 1 base, with 10 bases lying between them. CDR1 is SEHNR, CDR2 FQNEAQ, per germline (reference sequence). CDR3 nucleotides: TGTGCCAGCAGCCGTCTAGGGGGCACAGATACGCAGTATTTT. Translation: CASSRLGGTDTQYF.

The chain employs TRBV7-8 and TRBJ2-3; D gene ambiguous. Germline V gene data show CDR1 as SGHVS and CDR2 as FQNEAQ. CDR3 size: 14 residues. Trimming cost V 3 bases and J 1 base, with 8 bases left between them. CDR3 residues: CASSFYPGTDTQYF. CDR3 bases: TGTGCCAGCAGCTTCTATCCGGGCACAGATACGCAGTATTTT.

V usage is TRBV5-6 and J usage is TRBJ1-1; 7 nucleotides align to TRBD1. V was pared by 4 bases and J by 1 base, with 10 bases of the junction left unmatched. Germline lookup yields CDR1 SGHDT and CDR2 YYEEEE. The CDR3 has 16 amino acids. CDR3 DNA sequence: TGTGCCAGCAGCCCTACAGGGGTCCATCCGAACACTGAAGCTTTCTTT. This gives the protein CASSPTGVHPNTEAFF.

This clone was counted a single time. The chain couples TRBV5-6 to TRBJ1-2; TRBD1 matches 7 bases. The CDR3 is 17 residues long. With V trimmed by 0 bases and J by 0 bases, 8 bases remained unmatched. Germline V gives CDR1 SGHDT, CDR2 YYEEEE. The chain's CDR3 is CASSLDFGTATNYGYTF. The DNA for the CDR3 is TGTGCCAGCAGCTTGGATTTTGGGACAGCGACTAACTATGGCTACACCTTC.

The genes are TRBV5-1 and TRBJ2-7, with 8 bases aligning to TRBD1. This CDR3 spans 18 amino acids. Germline V CDR1 and CDR2: SGHRS, YFSETQ. J lost 3 bases, V lost 4 bases, and 18 bases had no gene match. The CDR3 here is CASSLLPDPGQDYYEQYF. DNA for the CDR3: TGCGCCAGCAGCCTGTTGCCCGACCCGGGACAGGACTACTACGAGCAGTACTTC.

The chain is built from TRBV18 and TRBJ2-7; 11 bases fit TRBD2. The CDR3 covers 17 residues. Germline trimming cut 5 bases from V and 5 bases from J; bases unmatched to any gene: 14. Germline V CDR1 and CDR2: KGHSH, LQKENI. This chain's CDR3 is CASSSSARTSGSHEQYF. The CDR3 coding sequence is TGTGCCAGCTCATCCTCAGCCCGCACTAGCGGGAGTCACGAGCAGTACTTC.

V and J are TRBV27 and TRBJ1-2; D uncertain. The V gene lost 2 bases and the J gene lost 2 bases, with 9 bases spanning the gap. Germline V gene data show CDR1 as MNHEY and CDR2 as SMNVEV (reference sequence). This CDR3 comprises 14 residues. The CDR3 loop reads CASSLKPDNYGYTF. As DNA, the CDR3 is TGTGCCAGCAGTTTAAAGCCAGACAACTATGGCTACACCTTC.

This clone was counted a single time. V gene TRBV27 combines with J gene TRBJ2-7; either TRBD1 or TRBD2 may supply D (5 bases each). CDR3 length: 15 amino acids. Trimming shortened V by 0 bases and J by 7 bases, and 16 bases separated the two germline ends. Germline V lookup: CDR1 MNHEY, CDR2 SMNVEV (reference sequence). The DNA of the CDR3 is TGTGCCAGCAGTTTATCGAGGCCAGGGACCGGTGAGCAGTACTTC. Residues: CASSLSRPGTGEQYF.

The chain joins TRBV2 to TRBJ1-5; TRBD1 might be the D (6 bases). The CDR3 runs to 14 residues. Germline CDR1 is SNHLY and CDR2 is FYNNEI. Trimming removed 5 bases at V and 3 bases at J, with 11 bases between. The CDR3 bases are TGTGCCAGCAGTCAGGGGCCCTCCAATCAGCCCCAGCATTTT. It yields the protein CASSQGPSNQPQHF.

The rearrangement joins TRBV10-3 to TRBJ2-2; 8 positions match TRBD2. J gave up 5 bases and V 0 bases, and 2 bases lay outside the gene matches. Germline lookup yields CDR1 ENHRY and CDR2 SYGVKD. CDR3 length: 15 residues. CDR3 loop: CAISESGGATGELFF. CDR3 DNA: TGTGCCATCAGTGAGTCCGGGGGGGCTACCGGGGAGCTGTTTTTT.

The V call is TRBV27, the J call TRBJ2-7; D is unresolved. The CDR3 has 13 residues. Trimming pared 2 bases from V and 4 bases from J, leaving 9 bases between. Germline CDR1 is MNHEY and CDR2 is SMNVEV (reference sequence). The chain's CDR3 is CASSLMLGYEQYF. CDR3 in DNA: TGTGCCAGCAGTTTAATGTTAGGGTACGAGCAGTACTTC.

In its sample, this clone was seen a few times. The chain couples TRBV10-3 to TRBJ2-7; possible D gene TRBD2, 6 bases. CDR1 ENHRY and CDR2 SYGVKD come from the germline V gene. The CDR3 totals 13 residues. V dropped 11 bases and J dropped 0 bases, with 14 bases sitting between them. The CDR3 DNA reads as TGTGCCTCCACCCCGGGACTCTCCTACGAGCAGTACTTC. Encoded protein: CASTPGLSYEQYF.

The V gene is TRBV19, the J gene TRBJ2-1, with 8 bases fitting TRBD2. The CDR3 extends over 15 amino acids. Trimming took 4 bases from V and 7 from J; bases not matched to a gene: 9. The germline gives CDR1 LNHDA, CDR2 SQIVND (reference sequence). The DNA of the CDR3 is TGTGCCAGTAGTACCCCGGGAGGGGAGAAGAATGAGCAGTTCTTC. Its protein is CASSTPGGEKNEQFF.

The chain links TRBV6-4 to TRBJ2-7, with no clear D. The CDR3 runs 13 residues. Trimming stripped 6 bases from V and 7 bases from J, with 16 bases between. The germline gives CDR1 MRHNA, CDR2 SNTAGT. The CDR3 sequence: CASSQSTMSEQYF. The CDR3 DNA follows: TGTGCCAGCAGCCAATCAACCATGAGTGAGCAGTACTTC.

This sequence joins TRBV7-9 and TRBJ2-7; D is undetermined. Germline V gene data show CDR1 as SEHNR and CDR2 as FQNEAQ (reference sequence). Between the trimmed V and J ends, which lost 7 bases and 0 bases, there was a span of 10 bases. The CDR3 is 13 amino acids. CDR3 bases: TGTGCCAGCACTCGCCGGACCTCCTACGAGCAGTACTTC. Protein product: CASTRRTSYEQYF.

This clone was seen only a few times. The chain joins TRBV6-1 to TRBJ2-7; D gene unclear. Trimming left V 4 bases short and J 5 bases short, with 9 bases between. CDR3 length: 12 residues. Germline CDR1 reads MNHNS; CDR2 reads SASEGT. The CDR3 bases are TGTGCCAGCAGTGGATCCACTAACGAGCAGTACTTC. This codes for CASSGSTNEQYF.

This sequence joins TRBV4-2 and TRBJ2-2; 11 nucleotides match TRBD2. Per the germline V gene, CDR1 is LGHNA and CDR2 is YNFKEQ. The CDR3 spans 17 residues. V lost 4 bases to trimming and J lost 4 bases; unmatched junction nucleotides: 8. CDR3 loop: CASSLNSGRATTGELFF. The CDR3 DNA sequence: TGTGCCAGCAGCCTTAATAGCGGGAGGGCTACCACCGGGGAGCTGTTTTTT.

The chain links TRBV14 to TRBJ1-4; D is unclear. The CDR3 has 14 amino acids. The ends were cut back, 1 base at V and 7 bases at J, with 10 bases in the middle. Germline V CDR1 and CDR2: SGHDN, FVKESK. This CDR3 is CASSQAGLGEKLFF. The CDR3 DNA sequence: TGTGCCAGCAGCCAAGCCGGACTCGGTGAAAAACTGTTTTTT.